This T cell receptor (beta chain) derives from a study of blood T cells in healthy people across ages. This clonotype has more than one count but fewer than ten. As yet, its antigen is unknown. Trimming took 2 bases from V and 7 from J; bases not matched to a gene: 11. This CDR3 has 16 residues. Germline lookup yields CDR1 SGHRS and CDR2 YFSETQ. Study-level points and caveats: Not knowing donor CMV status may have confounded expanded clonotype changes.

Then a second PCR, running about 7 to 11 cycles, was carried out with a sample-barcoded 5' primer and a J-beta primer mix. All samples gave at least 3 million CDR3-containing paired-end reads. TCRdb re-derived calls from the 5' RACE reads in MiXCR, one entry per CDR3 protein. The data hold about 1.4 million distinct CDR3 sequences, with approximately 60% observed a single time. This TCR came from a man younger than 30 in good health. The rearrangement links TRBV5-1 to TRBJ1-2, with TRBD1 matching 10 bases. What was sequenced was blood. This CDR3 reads CASSFDPGQGIFGYTF. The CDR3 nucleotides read TGCGCCAGCAGCTTTGACCCGGGACAGGGGATTTTTGGCTACACCTTC.